This is a list of T cell receptor beta chains from one sample in a study of T cell responses to AZD1222 COVID-19 vaccine. Profiling relied on immunoSEQ multiplex PCR, and the TCRdb table lists in-frame clones only, not all of them. In the table there are 90,000 to 150,000 clones, roughly 87% of which are singletons. The sequencing used peripheral blood, collected 28 days after the second AZD1222 dose. All receptors come from an adult who received the AZD1222 COVID-19 vaccine. The CDR3 runs from the conserved cysteine through the conserved F or W. A D gene is named only where the DNA matches it firmly. Where a row states a size, it is once, few, many or the class of an expanded clone; other rows omit it.

J gene: TRBJ1-6
V gene: TRBV18
clone size: few
D gene: TRBD1
CDR3 protein: CASSLGTGDNSPLHF

J gene: TRBJ1-2
V gene: TRBV9
clone size: .
D gene: .
CDR3 protein: CASAPINYGYTF

J gene: TRBJ1-2
V gene: TRBV13
clone size: .
D gene: .
CDR3 protein: CASSRGTNYGYTF

J gene: TRBJ1-5
V gene: TRBV21-1
clone size: .
D gene: .
CDR3 protein: CASSSRDRGQPQHF

J gene: TRBJ1-6
V gene: TRBV12-3/TRBV12-4
clone size: .
D gene: .
CDR3 protein: CASRRDRSDPLHF

J gene: TRBJ1-2
V gene: TRBV10-3
clone size: .
D gene: .
CDR3 protein: CAISESTTARANYGYTF

J gene: TRBJ1-6
V gene: TRBV28
clone size: .
D gene: .
CDR3 protein: CASSLGQYNSPLHF

J gene: TRBJ1-4
V gene: TRBV18
clone size: .
D gene: .
CDR3 protein: CASSPSVRQTTNEKLFF

J gene: TRBJ1-5
V gene: TRBV6-2/TRBV6-3
clone size: .
D gene: .
CDR3 protein: CASSQFLGYQPQHF

J gene: TRBJ1-1
V gene: TRBV19
clone size: .
D gene: TRBD1
CDR3 protein: CASSIWQGDEAFF

J gene: TRBJ1-6
V gene: TRBV11-2
clone size: .
D gene: .
CDR3 protein: CASSFSNESPLHF

J gene: TRBJ1-2
V gene: TRBV11-2
clone size: .
D gene: .
CDR3 protein: CASSLVMGRRTYGYTF

J gene: TRBJ1-2
V gene: TRBV19
clone size: few
D gene: .
CDR3 protein: CASSTEDRDLYGYTF

J gene: TRBJ2-1
V gene: TRBV6-2/TRBV6-3
clone size: .
D gene: .
CDR3 protein: CASSYNRKGSYNEQFF

J gene: TRBJ2-1
V gene: TRBV2
clone size: .
D gene: .
CDR3 protein: CASTRGYPPGGEQFF

J gene: TRBJ1-2
V gene: TRBV6-5
clone size: .
D gene: TRBD1
CDR3 protein: CASRQQGKKGGYTF

J gene: TRBJ1-2
V gene: TRBV5-5
clone size: .
D gene: .
CDR3 protein: CASSFSQFNYGYTF

J gene: TRBJ2-7
V gene: TRBV27
clone size: .
D gene: .
CDR3 protein: CASSSYRVYEQYF

J gene: TRBJ2-1
V gene: TRBV28
clone size: .
D gene: TRBD2
CDR3 protein: CASSTRTSGAYNEQFF

J gene: TRBJ2-7
V gene: TRBV7-9
clone size: .
D gene: .
CDR3 protein: CASSLGVAYEQYF